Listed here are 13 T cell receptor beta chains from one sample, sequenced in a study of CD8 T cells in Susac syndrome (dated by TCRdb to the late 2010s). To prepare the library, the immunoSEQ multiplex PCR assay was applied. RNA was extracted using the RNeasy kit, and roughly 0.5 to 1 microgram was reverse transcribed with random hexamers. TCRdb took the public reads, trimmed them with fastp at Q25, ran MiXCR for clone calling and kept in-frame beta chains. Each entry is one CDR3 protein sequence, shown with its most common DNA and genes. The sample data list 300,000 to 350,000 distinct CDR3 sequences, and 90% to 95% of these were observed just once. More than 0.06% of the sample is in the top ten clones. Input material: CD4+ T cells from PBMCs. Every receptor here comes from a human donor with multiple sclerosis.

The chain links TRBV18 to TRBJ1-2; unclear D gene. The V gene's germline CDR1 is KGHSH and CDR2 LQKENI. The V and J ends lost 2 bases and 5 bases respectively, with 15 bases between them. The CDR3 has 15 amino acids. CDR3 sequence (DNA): TGTGCCAGCTCACCATCACACGGGGTCCGATATGGCTACACCTTC. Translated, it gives CASSPSHGVRYGYTF. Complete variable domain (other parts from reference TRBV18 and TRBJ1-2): NAGVMQNPRHLVRRRGQEARLRCSPMKGHSHVYWYRQLPEEGLKFMVYLQKENIIDESGMPKERFSAEFPKEGPSILRIQQVVRGDSAAYFCASSPSHGVRYGYTFGSGTRLTVV.

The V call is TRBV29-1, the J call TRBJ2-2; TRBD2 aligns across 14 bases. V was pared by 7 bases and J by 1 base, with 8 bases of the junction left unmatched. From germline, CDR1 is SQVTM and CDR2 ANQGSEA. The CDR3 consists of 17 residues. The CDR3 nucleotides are TGCAGCGCCGCGGGACTAGCGGGGGCCTTGAACACCGGGGAGCTGTTTTTT. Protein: CSAAGLAGALNTGELFF.

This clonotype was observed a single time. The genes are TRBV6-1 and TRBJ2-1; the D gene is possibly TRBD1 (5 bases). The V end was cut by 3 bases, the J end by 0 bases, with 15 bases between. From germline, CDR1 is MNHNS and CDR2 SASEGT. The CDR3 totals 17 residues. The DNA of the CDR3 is TGTGCCAGCAGTGATTGGGGCTCTGCAAGCTCCTACAATGAGCAGTTCTTC. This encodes CASSDWGSASSYNEQFF.

CDR3 nucleotides: TGTGCCAGCAGGCGATCGAACTATGGCTACACCTTC. Protein sequence: CASRRSNYGYTF. The gene calls are TRBV6-1 and TRBJ1-2, with unresolved D. The CDR3 contains 12 residues. The V end lost 6 bases, the J end lost 2 bases, and 7 bases lay between the germline ends. CDR1 is MNHNS and CDR2 is SASEGT in the germline V gene.

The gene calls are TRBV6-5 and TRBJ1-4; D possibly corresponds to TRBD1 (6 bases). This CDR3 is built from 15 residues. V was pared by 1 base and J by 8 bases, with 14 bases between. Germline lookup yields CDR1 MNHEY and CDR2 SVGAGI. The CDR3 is CASSYYRVQGEKLFF. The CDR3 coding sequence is TGTGCCAGCAGTTACTACAGGGTCCAAGGGGAAAAACTGTTTTTT.

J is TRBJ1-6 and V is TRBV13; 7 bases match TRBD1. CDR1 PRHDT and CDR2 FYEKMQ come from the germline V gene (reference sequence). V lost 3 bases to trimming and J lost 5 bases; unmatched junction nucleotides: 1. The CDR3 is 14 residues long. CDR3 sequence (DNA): TGTGCCAGCAGCTTGGGACAGAATAATTCACCCCTCCACTTT. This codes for CASSLGQNNSPLHF.

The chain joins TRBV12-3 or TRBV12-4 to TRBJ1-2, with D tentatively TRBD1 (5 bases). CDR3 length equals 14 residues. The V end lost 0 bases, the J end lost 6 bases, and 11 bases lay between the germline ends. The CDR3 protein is CASSLAKGTDGYTF. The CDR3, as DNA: TGTGCCAGCAGTTTAGCGAAAGGGACGGATGGCTACACCTTC.

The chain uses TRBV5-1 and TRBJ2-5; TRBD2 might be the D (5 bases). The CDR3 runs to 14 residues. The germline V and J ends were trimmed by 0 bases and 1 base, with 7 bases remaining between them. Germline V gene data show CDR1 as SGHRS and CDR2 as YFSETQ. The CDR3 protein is CASSLDRGQETQYF. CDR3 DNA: TGCGCCAGCAGCTTGGATCGGGGCCAAGAGACCCAGTACTTC.

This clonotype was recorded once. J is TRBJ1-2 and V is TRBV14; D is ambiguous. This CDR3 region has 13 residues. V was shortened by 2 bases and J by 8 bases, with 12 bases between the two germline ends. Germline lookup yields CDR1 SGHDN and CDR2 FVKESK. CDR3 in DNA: TGTGCCAGCAGCCAAAGCCTCCGAGGAGGCTACACCTTC. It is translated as CASSQSLRGGYTF.

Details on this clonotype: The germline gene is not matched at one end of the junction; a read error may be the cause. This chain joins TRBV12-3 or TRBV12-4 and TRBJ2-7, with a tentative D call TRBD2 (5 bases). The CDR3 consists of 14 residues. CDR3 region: CASSLATITYEQYF. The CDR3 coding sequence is TGTGCCAGCAGTCTAGCAACAATTACCTACGAGCAGTACTTC.

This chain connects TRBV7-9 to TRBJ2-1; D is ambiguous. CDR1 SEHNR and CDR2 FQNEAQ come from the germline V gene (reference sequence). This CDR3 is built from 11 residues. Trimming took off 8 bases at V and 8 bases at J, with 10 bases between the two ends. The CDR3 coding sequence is TGTGCCAGCGCCCGTAGGTATGAGCAGTTCTTC. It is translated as CASARRYEQFF.

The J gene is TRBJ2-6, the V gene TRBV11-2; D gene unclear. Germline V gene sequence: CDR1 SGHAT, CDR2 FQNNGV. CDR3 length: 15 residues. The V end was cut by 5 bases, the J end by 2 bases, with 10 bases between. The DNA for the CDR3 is TGTGCCAGCAGCCCCTATCTAGCTGGGGCCAACGTCCTGACTTTC. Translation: CASSPYLAGANVLTF.

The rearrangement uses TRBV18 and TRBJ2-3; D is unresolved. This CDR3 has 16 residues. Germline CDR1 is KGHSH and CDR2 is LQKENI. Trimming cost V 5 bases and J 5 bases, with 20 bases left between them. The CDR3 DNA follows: TGTGCCAGCTCATCACGACTCACCACGTACGGAGATACGCAGTATTTT. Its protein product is CASSSRLTTYGDTQYF.